These 25 T cell receptor beta chains originate from one sample sequenced in a study of cytomegalovirus exposure and HLA in healthy donors. 60 Vbeta and 13 Jbeta primers were used in PCR. This table comes from immunoSEQ multiplex PCR, and its TCRdb copy is limited to in-frame clones, with some not included. This table has 120,000 or so clones, roughly 75% appearing once. Sequenced input: PBMCs. Source of these receptors: a female donor in good health and CMV-seronegative.

The chain couples TRBV2 to TRBJ1-4, with a weak D call TRBD1 (5 bases). Germline V gives CDR1 SNHLY, CDR2 FYNNEI. There are 14 residues in the CDR3. V was shortened by 4 bases and J by 8 bases, with 14 bases between the two germline ends. The CDR3 nucleotides read TGTGCCAGCAGTGGCAGGGCGTATTTCGAAAAACTGTTTTTT. Translating it yields CASSGRAYFEKLFF.

This rearrangement joins TRBV6-6 to TRBJ1-2; D may be TRBD1 (6 bases). Looked up from germline, CDR1 is MNHNY and CDR2 is SVGAGI (reference sequence). The CDR3 covers 14 residues. Between the trimmed V and J ends, which lost 7 bases and 1 base, there was a span of 13 bases. CDR3 sequence: CASTYGGRNYGYTF. CDR3 nucleotides: TGTGCCAGCACCTACGGGGGGCGTAACTATGGCTACACCTTC.

V usage is TRBV29-1 and J usage is TRBJ2-3, with D perhaps TRBD2 (5 bases). V dropped 5 bases and J dropped 1 base, with 19 bases sitting between them. The length of the CDR3 is 16 residues. Germline V gene lookup returns CDR1 SQVTM and CDR2 ANQGSEA. The DNA for the CDR3 is TGCAGCGTTCCCCCCCGGCGGTTGAGGGGCACAGATACGCAGTATTTT. Encoded protein: CSVPPRRLRGTDTQYF.

This chain joins TRBV30 and TRBJ2-6; TRBD2 is a possible D gene (5 bases). This CDR3 is 16 amino acids long. Between the trimmed V and J ends, which lost 0 bases and 0 bases, there was a span of 9 bases. The germline CDR1 and CDR2 sequences are GTSNPN and SVGIG (reference sequence). In DNA, the CDR3 is TGTGCCTGGAGTGTACGGAGGTCCTCTGGGGCCAACGTCCTGACTTTC. It specifies CAWSVRRSSGANVLTF.

This rearrangement joins TRBV9 to TRBJ1-5; D gene uncertain. Germline V lookup: CDR1 SGDLS, CDR2 YYNGEE. The CDR3 sequence is 13 residues long. The V end lost 0 bases, the J end lost 5 bases, and 6 bases lay between the germline ends. CDR3 residues: CASSVAPDQPQHF. CDR3 sequence (DNA): TGTGCCAGCAGCGTAGCTCCAGATCAGCCCCAGCATTTT.

This clone was observed once. The V call is TRBV2, the J call TRBJ1-4; TRBD1 aligns across 8 bases. Trimming took 6 bases from V and 14 from J; bases not matched to a gene: 11. The CDR3 contains 13 residues. Germline assignment: CDR1 SNHLY and CDR2 FYNNEI. In nucleotides, the CDR3 is TGTGCCAGCAGGAGGGCGGACAGGGCGAATCTGTTTTTT. As protein: CASRRADRANLFF.

This clone was detected a few times. This rearrangement joins TRBV7-2 to TRBJ1-1; maybe TRBD1 (5 bases). Germline-derived CDR1 and CDR2 are SGHTA and FQGNSA. The V end lost 2 bases, the J end lost 6 bases, and 10 bases lay between the germline ends. This CDR3 region has 13 residues. The CDR3 here is CASSLRGSSEAFF. DNA of the CDR3: TGTGCCAGCAGCTTAAGGGGTAGCTCTGAAGCTTTCTTT.

The chain links TRBV6-5 to TRBJ1-2, with 7 bases matching TRBD1. Germline values: CDR1 MNHEY, CDR2 SVGAGI. CDR3 size: 13 residues. Losses at the gene ends were 6 bases for V and 6 bases for J; bases not matched to a gene: 7. The CDR3 sequence: CASSRDRADGYTF. The CDR3 DNA reads as TGTGCCAGCAGCCGAGACAGGGCCGATGGCTACACCTTC.

V is TRBV18 and J is TRBJ1-2; D unresolved. This CDR3 region has 13 residues. V shed 3 bases and J shed 8 bases, with 13 bases lying between them. Per germline, CDR1 KGHSH and CDR2 LQKENI. The CDR3 region has the DNA TGTGCCAGCTCACCCGCCGGAGGTAGGGGCTACACCTTC. It codes for CASSPAGGRGYTF.

In nucleotides, the CDR3 is TGTGCCAGCAGTGGGACAACTCCCTCCTACGAGCAGTACTTC. Amino acids: CASSGTTPSYEQYF. The rearrangement joins TRBV25-1 to TRBJ2-7; possible D gene TRBD1, 5 bases. V was shortened by 4 bases and J by 0 bases, with 10 bases between the two germline ends. This CDR3 region has 14 residues. The germline V gene has CDR1 MGHDK and CDR2 SYGVNS.

The chain recombines TRBV19 with TRBJ2-3; a possible D gene is TRBD1 (7 bases). In germline, CDR1 is LNHDA, CDR2 SQIVND (reference sequence). CDR3 length: 15 amino acids. V was shortened by 3 bases and J by 3 bases, with 13 bases between the two germline ends. The CDR3 region is CASSMEGTATDTQYF. CDR3 DNA: TGTGCCAGTAGTATGGAGGGGACAGCTACAGATACGCAGTATTTT.

J is TRBJ2-2 and V is TRBV7-9, with 7 bases that match TRBD2. CDR1 is SEHNR, CDR2 FQNEAQ, per germline (reference sequence). CDR3 size: 14 residues. With V trimmed by 3 bases and J by 3 bases, 1 base remained unmatched. CDR3 DNA: TGTGCCAGCAGCTTCCGGGGGGACACCGGGGAGCTGTTTTTT. Translation gives CASSFRGDTGELFF.

The chain combines TRBV27 with TRBJ1-1, with D unresolved. Germline CDR1 MNHEY, CDR2 SMNVEV (reference sequence). The CDR3 has 13 amino acids. Trimming shortened V by 3 bases and J by 1 base, and 6 bases separated the two germline ends. DNA for the CDR3: TGTGCCAGCAGTTTCGGGGAGAACACTGAAGCTTTCTTT. Translating it yields CASSFGENTEAFF.

This rearrangement joins TRBV9 to TRBJ2-7; 10 bases are a match to TRBD2. The V and J ends lost 2 bases and 1 base, in that order; junction bases with no gene match: 15. Germline assignment: CDR1 SGDLS and CDR2 YYNGEE. CDR3 length equals 19 residues. The CDR3 sequence: CASSVDPLSGGLRSYEQYF. The CDR3 bases are TGTGCCAGCAGCGTCGACCCCCTTAGCGGGGGGCTCCGATCCTACGAGCAGTACTTC.

The J gene is TRBJ1-2, the V gene TRBV2; 7 nucleotides match TRBD1. CDR3 size: 13 residues. The junction had 6 bases not matched to a gene; V was cut back by 6 bases and J by 5 bases. CDR1 is SNHLY and CDR2 is FYNNEI in the germline V gene. The CDR3 nucleotides read TGTGCCAGCAGCGCCGACAGGGAATATGGCTACACCTTC. Translation: CASSADREYGYTF.

This clone appeared a single time. The chain combines TRBV7-2 with TRBJ2-5; 9 bases are shared with TRBD1. The germline CDR1 and CDR2 sequences are SGHTA and FQGNSA. The J segment lost 5 bases and the V segment lost 5 bases, leaving 9 bases of the junction unmatched. The length of the CDR3 is 15 residues. In nucleotides, the CDR3 is TGTGCCAGCAGCACCCGACAGGGGGGAGGGGAGACCCAGTACTTC. Translating gives CASSTRQGGGETQYF.

This clone was recorded only once. CDR3 nucleotides: TGTGCCAGCAGTTTCCCCCGGACAGGGGCCTACGAGCAGTACTTC. This sequence encodes CASSFPRTGAYEQYF. The chain carries TRBV28 and TRBJ2-7, with TRBD1 matching 9 bases. Germline assignment: CDR1 MDHEN and CDR2 SYDVKM. The CDR3 has 15 amino acids. Losses at the gene ends were 3 bases for V and 2 bases for J; bases not matched to a gene: 5.

The CDR3 DNA reads as TGTGCCAGCAGCGGCCGGGACAGGGGCTACGAGCAGTACTTC. As protein: CASSGRDRGYEQYF. The chain couples TRBV9 to TRBJ2-7; 10 bases line up with TRBD1. The CDR3 sequence is 14 residues long. Looked up from germline, CDR1 is SGDLS and CDR2 is YYNGEE. V shed 3 bases and J 3 bases; nucleotides not matched to a gene: 3.

The chain uses TRBV5-1 and TRBJ1-1; D unresolved. Trimming left V 0 bases short and J 1 base short, with 10 bases between. The CDR3 extends over 15 amino acids. From germline, CDR1 is SGHRS and CDR2 YFSETQ. As DNA, the CDR3 is TGCGCCAGCAGCTTGGAAGGAGTCCCGAACACTGAAGCTTTCTTT. Translated, it gives CASSLEGVPNTEAFF.

The J gene is TRBJ2-3, the V gene TRBV15, with D uncertain. The length of the CDR3 is 13 residues. CDR1 is LNHNV and CDR2 is YYDKDF in the germline V gene (reference sequence). V gave up 4 bases and J gave up 6 bases, with 11 bases separating them. CDR3 region: CATSTARGDTQYF. In nucleotides, the CDR3 is TGTGCCACCAGCACCGCGCGAGGCGATACGCAGTATTTT.

This clone has only a few counts. The rearrangement links TRBV6-1 to TRBJ2-3; the D gene is possibly TRBD1 (5 bases). Per germline, CDR1 MNHNS and CDR2 SASEGT. The CDR3 extends over 14 amino acids. Between the trimmed V and J ends, which lost 6 bases and 4 bases, there was a span of 14 bases. The DNA for the CDR3 is TGTGCCAGCAGAAGGGAAAGGGGCCCAGATACGCAGTATTTT. This translates into CASRRERGPDTQYF.

The chain recombines TRBV7-8 with TRBJ2-1; TRBD2 matches at 11 bases. Germline values: CDR1 SGHVS, CDR2 FQNEAQ. There are 15 residues in the CDR3. The V segment lost 2 bases and the J segment 8 bases; nucleotides outside the gene matches: 5. The CDR3 nucleotides read TGTGCCAGCAGCTTACTAGCGGGGGGTCGGGATGAGCAGTTCTTC. Protein: CASSLLAGGRDEQFF.

The gene calls are TRBV5-1 and TRBJ1-4; D is unresolved. Trimming pared 4 bases from V and 0 bases from J, leaving 7 bases between. The germline gives CDR1 SGHRS, CDR2 YFSETQ. The CDR3 runs to 14 residues. The CDR3 DNA follows: TGCGCCAGCAGCAAACTGGCAACTAATGAAAAACTGTTTTTT. This translates into CASSKLATNEKLFF.

The chain joins TRBV10-3 to TRBJ2-2; 7 bases match TRBD1. V shed 6 bases, J shed 1 base, and the junction held 5 bases outside the gene matches. This CDR3 is 15 amino acids long. Per germline, CDR1 ENHRY and CDR2 SYGVKD. CDR3 DNA: TGTGCCATCAGAAAACAGGGGATGAACACCGGGGAGCTGTTTTTT. Translating it yields CAIRKQGMNTGELFF.

The chain links TRBV18 to TRBJ2-7; possibly TRBD2 for D (7 bases). From germline, CDR1 is KGHSH and CDR2 LQKENI. V shed 6 bases and J shed 0 bases, with 18 bases lying between them. The CDR3 runs 16 residues. CDR3 sequence reads: CASSSGASGGSYEQYF. The CDR3 DNA sequence: TGTGCCAGCTCCTCAGGGGCTAGCGGAGGCTCCTACGAGCAGTACTTC.